The 10 T cell receptor beta chains given below trace back to one sample, sequenced in a study of T cells in Graves' hyperthyroidism and ophthalmopathy (dated by TCRdb to the late 2010s). Library preparation employed multiplex PCR. The sequencer listed for this sample is Illumina HiSeq 2000. Amplification of TCR beta CDR3 regions was carried out from RNA transcripts. The TCR CDR3 was subjected to a first round of RT-PCR using the HTBI primer set and the Qiagen OneStep RT-PCR kit. TCRdb reran the public reads through fastp at Q25 and MiXCR, keeping productive beta chains. Rows merge per CDR3 protein into single entries with the most common DNA and genes. The sample has 500,000 to 600,000 distinct CDR3 sequences on record, about 43% of them singletons. Jointly, the top ten make up about 8.3% of the sample. The specimen was peripheral blood or thyroid tissue (not recorded which). These receptor sequences come from a woman aged 18 to 35 with Graves' hyperthyroidism.

Concerning this clonotype itself: At one of its ends the junction is not consistent with the germline gene, which may arise from a read error. The CDR3, as DNA: TGCGCCAACAGCCAAGAGGCACAGGGGGGATACGAGCAGTACTTC. Translation: CANSQEAQGGYEQYF. This chain joins TRBV4-1 and TRBJ2-7; 8 nucleotides match TRBD1. The CDR3 is 15 amino acids. CDR1 is MGHRA, CDR2 YSYEKL, per germline.

Of note for this clonotype: Germline and junction disagree at one end, which may indicate a read error. CDR3 sequence (DNA): TGTGCCATCAGTGACCCTCCGGGGAGCTCCTACGAGCAGCGCTTC. This sequence encodes CAISDPPGSSYEQRF. This sequence joins TRBV10-3 and TRBJ2-7; D may be TRBD2 (5 bases). The V gene's germline CDR1 is ENHRY and CDR2 SYGVKD. The CDR3 sequence is 15 residues long.

The rearrangement uses TRBV7-9 and TRBJ2-7; D is tentatively TRBD1 or TRBD2 (5 bases each). V dropped 6 bases and J dropped 4 bases, with 22 bases sitting between them. The CDR3 length is 16 residues. From germline, CDR1 is SEHNR and CDR2 FQNEAQ (reference sequence). The CDR3 loop reads CASSSTMTGLRYEQYF. CDR3 nucleotides: TGTGCCAGCAGTTCTACGATGACGGGGCTTAGATACGAGCAGTACTTC.

CDR3 sequence (DNA): TGCAGTGCCAGCAGCTGGGGGGAGACCCAGTACTTC. Protein: CSASSWGETQYF. The genes are TRBV20-1 and TRBJ2-5; D may be TRBD1 or TRBD2 (5 bases each). Trimming removed 6 bases from V and 5 bases from J, with 13 bases in between. CDR1 and CDR2 (germline): DFQATT, SNEGSKA (reference sequence). This CDR3 contains 12 residues.

DNA for the CDR3: TGTGCCATCAGTGAGAGCCAGGGTATGAGGGGCACTGAAGCTTTCTTT. Protein product: CAISESQGMRGTEAFF. This chain connects TRBV10-3 to TRBJ1-1; D might be TRBD1 (5 bases). The germline gives CDR1 ENHRY, CDR2 SYGVKD. CDR3 length: 16 amino acids. With 2 bases removed from V and 4 bases from J, the gap between germline ends came to 17 bases.

There are many counts of this clonotype. The chain combines TRBV24-1 with TRBJ1-2; 11 bases fit TRBD1. The length of the CDR3 is 13 residues. The J segment lost 8 bases and the V segment lost 5 bases, leaving 3 bases of the junction unmatched. Germline V gene lookup returns CDR1 KGHDR and CDR2 SFDVKD. The CDR3 DNA reads TGTGCCACCAGTGGGACAGGGGGCCGGGGCTACACCTTC. Translated: CATSGTGGRGYTF.

This clonotype was seen at least ten times. The chain joins TRBV10-3 to TRBJ2-7; the match to TRBD1 covers 8 bases. The V segment lost 2 bases and the J segment 3 bases; nucleotides outside the gene matches: 6. This CDR3 is built from 15 residues. CDR1 is ENHRY and CDR2 is SYGVKD in the germline V gene. DNA for the CDR3: TGTGCCATCAGTGAGAGGCAGGGGGCTCTCTACGAGCAGTACTTC. This translates into CAISERQGALYEQYF.

J is TRBJ2-7 and V is TRBV11-1; 7 positions agree with TRBD2. This CDR3 region has 16 residues. Germline-derived CDR1 and CDR2 are SGHAT and FQDESV (reference sequence). After removal of 5 bases from V and 7 bases from J, the junction contained 17 bases not matched to a gene. CDR3 protein: CASSAVIAGSYNEQYF. In DNA, the CDR3 is TGTGCCAGCAGCGCGGTAATAGCGGGCTCCTACAATGAGCAGTACTTC.

This clonotype was seen many times. V gene TRBV11-2 combines with J gene TRBJ2-5, with TRBD2 matching over 14 bases. The length of the CDR3 is 17 residues. From germline, CDR1 is SGHAT and CDR2 FQNNGV. Germline trimming cut 1 base from V and 2 bases from J; bases unmatched to any gene: 3. The CDR3 spells CASSLGGLAGGQETQYF. As DNA, the CDR3 is TGTGCCAGCAGCTTAGGCGGACTAGCGGGAGGACAAGAGACCCAGTACTTC.

This chain links TRBV20-1 with TRBJ2-5; 9 positions agree with TRBD2. There are 15 residues in the CDR3. The V and J ends lost 6 bases and 1 base, in that order; junction bases with no gene match: 9. Per the germline V gene, CDR1 is DFQATT and CDR2 is SNEGSKA (reference sequence). DNA of the CDR3: TGCAGTGCCCGTGATGGCGGGAGGGCCCAAGAGACCCAGTACTTC. Its protein product is CSARDGGRAQETQYF.